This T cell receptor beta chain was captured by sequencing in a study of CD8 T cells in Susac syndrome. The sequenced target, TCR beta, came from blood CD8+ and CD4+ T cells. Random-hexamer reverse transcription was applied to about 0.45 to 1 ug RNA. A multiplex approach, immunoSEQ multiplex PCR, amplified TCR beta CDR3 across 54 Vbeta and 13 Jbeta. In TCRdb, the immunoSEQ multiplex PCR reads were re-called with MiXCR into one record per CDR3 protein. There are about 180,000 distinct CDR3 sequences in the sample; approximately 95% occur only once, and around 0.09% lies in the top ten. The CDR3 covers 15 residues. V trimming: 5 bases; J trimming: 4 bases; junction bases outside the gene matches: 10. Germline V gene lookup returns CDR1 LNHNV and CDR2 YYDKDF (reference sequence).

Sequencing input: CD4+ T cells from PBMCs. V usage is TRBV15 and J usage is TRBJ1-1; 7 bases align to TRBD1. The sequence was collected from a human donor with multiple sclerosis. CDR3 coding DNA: TGTGCCACCAGCGAGAGACAGGGTTTATCCACTGAAGCTTTCTTT. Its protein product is CATSERQGLSTEAFF.